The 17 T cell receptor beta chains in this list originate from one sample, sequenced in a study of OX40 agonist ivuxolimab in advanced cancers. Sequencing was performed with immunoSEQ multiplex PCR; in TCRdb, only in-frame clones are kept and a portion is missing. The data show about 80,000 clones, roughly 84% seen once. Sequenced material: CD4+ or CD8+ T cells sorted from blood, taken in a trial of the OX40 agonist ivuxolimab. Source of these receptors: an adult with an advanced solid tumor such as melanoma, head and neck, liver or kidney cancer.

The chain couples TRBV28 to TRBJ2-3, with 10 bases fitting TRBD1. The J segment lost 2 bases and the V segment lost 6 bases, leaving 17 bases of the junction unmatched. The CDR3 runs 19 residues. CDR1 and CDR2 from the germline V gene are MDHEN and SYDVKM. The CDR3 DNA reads TGTGCCAGCAGACCCGACAGGGGGCGCGCGGGCCGATTCACAGATACGCAGTATTTT. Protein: CASRPDRGRAGRFTDTQYF.

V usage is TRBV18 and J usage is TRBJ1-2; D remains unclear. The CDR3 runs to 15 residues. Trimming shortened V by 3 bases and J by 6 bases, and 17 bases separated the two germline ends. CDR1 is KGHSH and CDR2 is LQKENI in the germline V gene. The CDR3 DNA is TGTGCCAGCTCACCCACCTCGGGAAGATCGAATGGCTACACCTTC. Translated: CASSPTSGRSNGYTF.

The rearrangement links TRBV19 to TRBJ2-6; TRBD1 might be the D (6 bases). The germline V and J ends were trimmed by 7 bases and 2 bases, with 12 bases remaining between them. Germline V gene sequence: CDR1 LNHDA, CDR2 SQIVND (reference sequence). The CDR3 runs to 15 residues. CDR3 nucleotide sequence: TGTGCCAGTACGGAACAGGGTACTGGGGCCAACGTCCTGACTTTC. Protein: CASTEQGTGANVLTF.

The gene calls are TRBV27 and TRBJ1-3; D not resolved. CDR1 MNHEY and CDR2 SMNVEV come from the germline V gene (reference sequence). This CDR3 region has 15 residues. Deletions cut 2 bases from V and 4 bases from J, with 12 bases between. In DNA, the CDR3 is TGTGCCAGCAGTTTAATAAAGGGTGCAGGAAACACCATATATTTT. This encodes CASSLIKGAGNTIYF.

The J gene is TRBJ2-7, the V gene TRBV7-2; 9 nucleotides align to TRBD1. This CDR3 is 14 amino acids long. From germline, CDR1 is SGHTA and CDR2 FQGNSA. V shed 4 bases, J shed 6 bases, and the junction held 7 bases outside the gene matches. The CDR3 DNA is TGTGCCAGCAGCTCGGTCCGGACAGGGGTCGAGCAGTACTTC. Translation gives CASSSVRTGVEQYF. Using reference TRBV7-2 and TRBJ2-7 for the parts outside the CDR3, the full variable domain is GAGVSQSPSNKVTEKGKDVELRCDPISGHTALYWYRQSLGQGLEFLIYFQGNSAPDKSGLPSDRFSAERTGGSVSTLTIQRTQQEDSAVYLCASSSVRTGVEQYFGPGTRLTVT.

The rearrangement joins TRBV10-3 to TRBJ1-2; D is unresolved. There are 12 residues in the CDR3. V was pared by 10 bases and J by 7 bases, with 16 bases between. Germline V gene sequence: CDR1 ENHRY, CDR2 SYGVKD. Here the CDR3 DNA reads TGTGCCAACTCGGCGGCTGTAGGTGGCTACACCTTC. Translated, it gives CANSAAVGGYTF.

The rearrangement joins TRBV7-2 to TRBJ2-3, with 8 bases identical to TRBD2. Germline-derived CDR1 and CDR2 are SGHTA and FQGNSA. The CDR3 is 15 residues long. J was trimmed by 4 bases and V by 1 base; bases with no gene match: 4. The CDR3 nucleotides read TGTGCCAGCAGCTTAGTAGTAGCGGGATCAGATACGCAGTATTTT. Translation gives CASSLVVAGSDTQYF.

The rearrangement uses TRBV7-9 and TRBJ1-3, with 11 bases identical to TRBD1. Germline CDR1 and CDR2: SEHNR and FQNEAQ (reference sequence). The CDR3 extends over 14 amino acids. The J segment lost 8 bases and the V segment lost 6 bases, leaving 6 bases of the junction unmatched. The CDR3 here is CASRDRGPLDTIYF. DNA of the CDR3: TGTGCCAGCAGGGACAGGGGGCCTCTGGACACCATATATTTT.

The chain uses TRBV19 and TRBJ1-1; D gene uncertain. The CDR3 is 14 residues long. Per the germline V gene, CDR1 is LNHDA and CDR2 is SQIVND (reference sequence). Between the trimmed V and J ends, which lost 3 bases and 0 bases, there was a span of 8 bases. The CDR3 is CASSMRPVNTEAFF. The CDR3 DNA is TGTGCCAGTAGTATGCGCCCGGTGAACACTGAAGCTTTCTTT.

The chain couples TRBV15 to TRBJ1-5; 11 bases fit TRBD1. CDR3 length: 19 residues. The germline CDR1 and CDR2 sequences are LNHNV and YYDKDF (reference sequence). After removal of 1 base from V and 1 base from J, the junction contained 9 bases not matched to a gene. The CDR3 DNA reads TGTGCCACCAGCAGAGGGACAGGGGGCCTACTCGGGAGCAATCAGCCCCAGCATTTT. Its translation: CATSRGTGGLLGSNQPQHF.

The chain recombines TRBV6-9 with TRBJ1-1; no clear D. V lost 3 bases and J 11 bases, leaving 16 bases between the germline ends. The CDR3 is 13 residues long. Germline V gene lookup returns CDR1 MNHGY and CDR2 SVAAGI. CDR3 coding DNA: TGTGCCAGCAGTTACTCGCCCGACGTAGGCGCTTTCTTT. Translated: CASSYSPDVGAFF.

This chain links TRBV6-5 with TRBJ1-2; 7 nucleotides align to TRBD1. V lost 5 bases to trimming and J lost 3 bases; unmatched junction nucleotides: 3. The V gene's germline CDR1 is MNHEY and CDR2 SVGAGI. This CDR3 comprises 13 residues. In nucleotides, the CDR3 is TGTGCCAGCAGTAGGGGGCGTCACTATGGCTACACCTTC. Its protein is CASSRGRHYGYTF.

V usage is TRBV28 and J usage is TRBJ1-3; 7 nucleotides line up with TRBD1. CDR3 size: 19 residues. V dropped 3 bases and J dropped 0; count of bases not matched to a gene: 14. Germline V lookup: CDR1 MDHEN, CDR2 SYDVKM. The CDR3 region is CASSLDRWGPKGSGNTIYF. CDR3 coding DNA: TGTGCCAGCAGTTTGGACAGGTGGGGCCCAAAAGGCTCTGGAAACACCATATATTTT.

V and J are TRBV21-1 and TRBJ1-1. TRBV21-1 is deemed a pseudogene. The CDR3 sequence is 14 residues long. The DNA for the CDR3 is TGTGCCAGCAGAGGAGGGGGGCGCGGCACTGAAGCTTTCTTT. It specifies CASRGGGRGTEAFF.

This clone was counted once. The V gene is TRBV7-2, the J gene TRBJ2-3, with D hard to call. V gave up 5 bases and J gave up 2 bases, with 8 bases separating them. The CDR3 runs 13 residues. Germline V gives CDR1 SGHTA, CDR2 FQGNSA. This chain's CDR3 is CASSRAFTDTQYF. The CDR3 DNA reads TGTGCCAGCAGCAGGGCCTTCACAGATACGCAGTATTTT.

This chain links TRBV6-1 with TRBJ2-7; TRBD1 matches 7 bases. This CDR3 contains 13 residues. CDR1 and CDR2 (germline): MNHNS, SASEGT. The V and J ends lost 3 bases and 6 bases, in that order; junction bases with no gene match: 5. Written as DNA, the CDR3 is TGTGCCAGCAGTGAGAAAGGACAGGCCGAGCAGTACGTC. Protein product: CASSEKGQAEQYV.

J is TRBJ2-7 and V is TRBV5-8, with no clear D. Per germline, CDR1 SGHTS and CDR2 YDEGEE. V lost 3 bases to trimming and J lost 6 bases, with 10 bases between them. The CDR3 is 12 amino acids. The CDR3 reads CASSYSNGEQYF. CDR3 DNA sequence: TGTGCCAGCAGCTATTCCAACGGCGAGCAGTACTTC.